What follows is one TCR beta chain and its context. A read error is possible here, since a much larger clone lies one base away. The data stem from a study of spatial heterogeneity in lung cancer. TCRdb recomputed calls from the 5' RACE reads with MiXCR, one row per CDR3 protein. The sample holds roughly 48,000 distinct CDR3 sequences, roughly 5.2% seen once. Time point of the sample: sample taken at primary tumor resection. This CDR3 region has 15 residues. Germline CDR1 reads SGHRS; CDR2 reads YFSETQ. The receptor comes from a male donor with early-stage non-small cell lung cancer. The sequencing here drew on PBMCs, taken at surgery. The chain links TRBV5-1 to TRBJ1-5, with TRBD1 matching over 7 bases. CDR3 in amino acids: CASSLDREGGQPRHF. The CDR3 DNA reads TGCGCCAGCAGCTTGGACAGGGAAGGGGGACAGCCCCGGCATTTT.